The 14 T cell receptor beta chains presented below share a single source sample, sequenced in a study of shared clonotypes between healthy human individuals. Method: immunoSEQ multiplex PCR; TCRdb's copy keeps in-frame clones and lacks some. The table records about 1 million clones, around 74% of them present only once. The material sequenced was memory CD4+ T cells sorted from blood. Subset given: CD45RA-negative fraction. The receptor set was obtained from a young man in good health.

V and J are TRBV9 and TRBJ1-1; 9 nucleotides align to TRBD1. The CDR3 length is 15 residues. Trimming at V came to 1 base and at J to 2 bases, leaving 3 bases not matched to a gene. Germline CDR1 SGDLS, CDR2 YYNGEE. CDR3 region: CASSVHTGGNTEAFF. CDR3 in DNA: TGTGCCAGCAGCGTACACACAGGGGGCAACACTGAAGCTTTCTTT.

This sequence joins TRBV11-2 and TRBJ2-7; 7 bases fit TRBD2. The V gene end was trimmed by 6 bases and the J gene end by 0 bases; junction bases not matched to a gene: 14. Germline CDR1 reads SGHAT; CDR2 reads FQNNGV. This CDR3 is built from 17 residues. CDR3 bases: TGTGCCAGCAGGCACCCCTTCGGGGGGACGCACTCCTACGAGCAGTACTTC. Amino acids: CASRHPFGGTHSYEQYF.

This clone has just one count. The V gene is TRBV30, the J gene TRBJ1-2; no reliable D call. V was cut by 3 bases and J by 4 bases, with 9 bases left in between. The CDR3 length is 12 residues. Germline V gene data show CDR1 as GTSNPN and CDR2 as SVGIG (reference sequence). The CDR3 protein is CAWRWGAYGYTF. The CDR3 nucleotides read TGTGCCTGGAGGTGGGGAGCCTATGGCTACACCTTC.

The rearrangement links TRBV7-8 to TRBJ2-5; D might be TRBD2 (6 bases). Trimming left V 5 bases short and J 0 bases short, with 10 bases between. The CDR3 covers 14 residues. Germline V gives CDR1 SGHVS, CDR2 FQNEAQ. CDR3 bases: TGTGCCAGCAGCAGCCGGGACTACCAAGAGACCCAGTACTTC. Translation: CASSSRDYQETQYF.

The chain links TRBV6-5 to TRBJ1-2, with a tentative D call TRBD1 (5 bases). The V end was cut by 7 bases, the J end by 4 bases, with 19 bases between. This CDR3 has 15 residues. CDR1 MNHEY and CDR2 SVGAGI come from the germline V gene. Written as DNA, the CDR3 is TGTGCCAGCAAACTTAAAATGCAGGGTCCCTATGGCTACACCTTC. Protein: CASKLKMQGPYGYTF.

The chain is built from TRBV7-2 and TRBJ2-1; D is perhaps TRBD1 (5 bases). Trimming stripped 1 base from V and 9 bases from J, with 10 bases between. Germline V lookup: CDR1 SGHTA, CDR2 FQGNSA. The CDR3 contains 13 residues. The DNA of the CDR3 is TGTGCCAGCAGCTTAGACTGGGGCGTTGAGCAGTTCTTC. Translating gives CASSLDWGVEQFF.

The chain uses TRBV7-2 and TRBJ2-3, with 9 bases that match TRBD1. V lost 9 bases and J lost 3; bases outside the gene matches: 10. This CDR3 spans 15 amino acids. CDR1 SGHTA and CDR2 FQGNSA come from the germline V gene. CDR3 DNA: TGTGCCAGTACGAGCGGGACAGGGAAAACAGATACGCAGTATTTT. This gives the protein CASTSGTGKTDTQYF.

CDR3 in amino acids: CAAHTSYGYTF. In nucleotides, the CDR3 is TGTGCCGCCCACACCTCCTATGGCTACACCTTC. V gene TRBV6-5 combines with J gene TRBJ1-2; D unresolved. This CDR3 has 11 amino acids. V lost 11 bases and J lost 4, with 11 bases in between. CDR1 is MNHEY and CDR2 is SVGAGI in the germline V gene.

J is TRBJ2-7 and V is TRBV19; D gene uncertain. Germline assignment: CDR1 LNHDA and CDR2 SQIVND (reference sequence). With 1 base removed from V and 0 bases from J, the gap between germline ends came to 7 bases. The CDR3 length is 14 residues. The CDR3, as DNA: TGTGCCAGTAGTATAGCTATGGGCTCCTACGAGCAGTACTTC. It encodes CASSIAMGSYEQYF.

The chain couples TRBV7-9 to TRBJ2-7, with 7 positions matching TRBD1. This CDR3 contains 15 residues. Germline-derived CDR1 and CDR2 are SEHNR and FQNEAQ (reference sequence). The ends lost 6 bases at V and 5 bases at J; junction bases unmatched: 13. Written as DNA, the CDR3 is TGTGCCAGCAGTCAAGCCGGGACAGAGCTCGACGAGCAGTACTTC. This sequence encodes CASSQAGTELDEQYF.

This chain connects TRBV19 to TRBJ2-4, with D maybe TRBD1 (6 bases). The CDR3 runs to 15 residues. CDR1 is LNHDA, CDR2 SQIVND, per germline (reference sequence). The V gene lost 2 bases and the J gene lost 3 bases, with 11 bases spanning the gap. The CDR3 sequence is CASSILRTDKNIQYF. The CDR3 region has the DNA TGTGCCAGTAGTATATTGAGGACAGACAAAAACATTCAGTACTTC.

This clone came up many times. The chain is built from TRBV6-1 and TRBJ2-7, with 8 positions matching TRBD2. V was pared by 8 bases and J by 3 bases, with 9 bases of the junction left unmatched. The CDR3 has 14 amino acids. Germline assignment: CDR1 MNHNS and CDR2 SASEGT. CDR3 coding DNA: TGTGCCAGCGGTAACAGCGGGGGTGGCTACGAGCAGTACTTC. Translated, it gives CASGNSGGGYEQYF.

This chain joins TRBV30 and TRBJ1-2, with a tentative D call TRBD1 (5 bases). The CDR3 is 14 amino acids. Germline values: CDR1 GTSNPN, CDR2 SVGIG (reference sequence). Trimming left V 0 bases short and J 8 bases short, with 16 bases between. The CDR3 DNA is TGTGCCTGGAGTGTACGAAGGGGAGGGGTCGGCTACACCTTC. Translated, it gives CAWSVRRGGVGYTF. The full variable domain, in which reference TRBV30 and TRBJ1-2 provide the parts outside the CDR3, is SQTIHQWPATLVQPVGSPLSLECTVEGTSNPNLYWYRQAAGRGLQLLFYSVGIGQISSEVPQNLSASRPQDRQFILSSKKLLLSDSGFYLCAWSVRRGGVGYTFGSGTRLTVV.

The chain carries TRBV7-9 and TRBJ2-1; D remains unclear. Germline CDR1 SEHNR, CDR2 FQNEAQ (reference sequence). The CDR3 length is 18 residues. The V end lost 4 bases, the J end lost 1 base, and 20 bases lay between the germline ends. The CDR3 region is CASSYHNFTSPSYNEQFF. CDR3 coding DNA: TGTGCCAGCAGCTACCATAATTTCACCAGTCCGTCCTACAATGAGCAGTTCTTC.